This T cell receptor beta chain was sequenced for a study of blood T cells in healthy people across ages. CDR3 length: 13 amino acids. From germline, CDR1 is SQVTM and CDR2 ANQGSEA. Then a second PCR, running about 6 to 11 cycles, was carried out with a sample-barcoded 5' primer and a J-beta primer mix. One entry per CDR3 protein results from TCRdb running MiXCR on the 5' RACE reads. This sample yields 750,000 to 850,000 distinct CDR3 sequences, of which 20% to 30% are seen a single time; approximately 3.7% belongs to the top ten. These data also formed part of another study, on T cells of mothers and their children.

This TCR came from a boy aged 5-17 years in good health. The gene calls are TRBV29-1 and TRBJ2-5; D not resolved. The J call may be incorrect, as the DNA end agrees better with TRBJ2-7. The sequencing sample was made of blood. The CDR3 sequence is CSVAPLLGSEQYF. DNA of the CDR3: TGCAGCGTTGCCCCTTTGTTAGGGTCCGAGCAGTACTTC.